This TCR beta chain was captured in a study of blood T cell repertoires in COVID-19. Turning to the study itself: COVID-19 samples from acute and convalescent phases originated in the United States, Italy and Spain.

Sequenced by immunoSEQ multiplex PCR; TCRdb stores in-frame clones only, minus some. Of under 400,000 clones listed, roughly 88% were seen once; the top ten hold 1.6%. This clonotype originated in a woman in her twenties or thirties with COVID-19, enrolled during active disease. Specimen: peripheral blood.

DNA of the CDR3: TGTGCCAGCAGCTTAGCTGCAGGGGGATCCTACAATGAGCAGTTCTTC. Translation: CASSLAAGGSYNEQFF. The rearrangement uses TRBV11-2 and TRBJ2-1, with 7 bases fitting TRBD1. CDR3 size: 16 residues. J gave up 1 base and V 1 base, and 4 bases lay outside the gene matches. The germline V gene encodes CDR1 SGHAT and CDR2 FQNNGV.